A selection of T cell receptor beta chains follows, all from one sample in a study of identical twins. TCRdb independently ran MiXCR on the 5' RACE reads; one entry per CDR3 protein. Of 300,000 to 400,000 distinct CDR3 sequences in the sample, about 12% were seen once. The data were also submitted as part of a second study, on yellow fever vaccine responses in identical twins.

Sequencing was done on a sample of CD8+ T cells sorted from blood. These receptors all stem from a woman between 18 and 29 years old in good health. Both conserved end residues are part of each CDR3.

j_call v_call cdr3_aa
TRBJ1-2 TRBV5-1 CASSLDGSYGYTF
TRBJ2-1 TRBV6-4 CASSEVGGPYNEQFF
TRBJ2-2 TRBV7-9 CASSSPTGHLLF
TRBJ2-1 TRBV2 CARSTSGSSYNEQFF
TRBJ2-3 TRBV24-1 CATVGYGTDTQYF
TRBJ2-3 TRBV20-1 CSAGKRGLAGEDTQYF
TRBJ2-1 TRBV27 CASSWSGLNNEQFF
TRBJ1-4 TRBV3-1 CASSQGFWGDPNEKLFF
TRBJ2-1 TRBV7-2 CASSLGPSGRRNEQFF
TRBJ2-1 TRBV29-1 CSVEDLGDGEQFF
TRBJ2-3 TRBV5-1 CASSLETGTDTQYF
TRBJ2-5 TRBV3-1 CASSQGAGGVGETQYF
TRBJ2-2 TRBV4-1 CASRGTSGGPINTGELFF
TRBJ2-3 TRBV27 CASSLWAVSSVTDTQYF
TRBJ2-2 TRBV7-8 CASMAPNTGELFF
TRBJ2-3 TRBV3-1 CASSQEVDTQYF
TRBJ2-5 TRBV28 CASTKGLAGGSETQYF
TRBJ1-6 TRBV6-1 CASSTPGTADSPLHF
TRBJ1-1 TRBV10-3 CAISAKQDQHTEAFF
TRBJ2-1 TRBV5-1 CASSSHGGNEQFF
TRBJ2-7 TRBV5-5 CASSLPGTYEQYF
TRBJ1-2 TRBV9 CASSGPGYTF
TRBJ2-1 TRBV7-9 CASSLSGTNYNEQFF
TRBJ1-6 TRBV7-8 CASSLTGSNSPLHF
TRBJ2-1 TRBV20-1 CSADRVREFF
TRBJ2-1 TRBV28 CASSRTGTIHEQFF
TRBJ2-1 TRBV5-1 CASSSTSNEQFF
TRBJ2-5 TRBV2 CASIGGRETQYF
TRBJ2-7 TRBV5-1 CASSQEGPTGYEQYF
TRBJ2-1 TRBV6-1 CASRSTIRGPGNEQFF
TRBJ1-5 TRBV12-3/TRBV12-4 CASSQNSNQPQHF
TRBJ1-1 TRBV27 CASSKHSNTEAFF
TRBJ1-1 TRBV11-1 CASSGPGGTEAFF
TRBJ2-2 TRBV4-2 CASSKGWPGAANTGELFF
TRBJ2-3 TRBV3-1 CASSDRLARTDTQYF
TRBJ2-1 TRBV7-3 CASSLDGLAGRYNEQFF
TRBJ1-2 TRBV29-1 CSVRSAYGYTF
TRBJ2-7 TRBV28 CASSLTRDSSSYEQYF
TRBJ2-1 TRBV7-3 CASSSSLEHNEQFF
TRBJ2-5 TRBV7-9 CASSLAGQGETQYF
TRBJ2-2 TRBV6-5 CASSYRWSGELFF
TRBJ2-3 TRBV29-1 CSVGPLELAESTDTQYF
TRBJ1-2 TRBV12-3/TRBV12-4 CASSFSVGGDGYTF
TRBJ1-5 TRBV2 CAHSAEDNNQPQHF
TRBJ2-7 TRBV12-3/TRBV12-4 CASSPATYEQYF